This T cell receptor (beta chain) was captured in a study of CD8 T cells in Susac syndrome (dated by TCRdb to about 2019). For context, the study as a whole: Among the sequenced Susac syndrome patients, about 6 had clinically active disease and eight were in clinical remission. Susac syndrome patients were therapy-naive, on corticosteroids (some also receiving IVIg), or on IVIg alone at blood withdrawal. The study compared CD8+ T cell repertoire clonality among about a dozen healthy donors, some 14 Susac syndrome patients and roughly 16 multiple sclerosis patients. Repertoire sequencing was used to test whether CD8+ T cell activation and differentiation in Susac syndrome was antigen driven. Broader findings and caveats from the paper: Clonal expansion was observed in Susac syndrome CD8+ repertoires, with the highest expansion in CD8+ TEMRA cells and greater expansion in clinically active than in remitting patients. The study acknowledged that relatively few individuals were included in the TCR sequencing and HLA analysis. In the total CD8+ and CD8+ TEMRA repertoires, sixteen and five Susac-specific public clones, respectively, were identified.

Peripheral blood CD8+ and CD4+ T cells from healthy donors, Susac syndrome patients and multiple sclerosis patients were profiled by high-throughput TCR beta sequencing. The Susac syndrome patients fulfilled recently defined diagnostic criteria for either definite or probable disease. Bulk CD8+ and CD4+ T cells were purified by magnetic negative isolation, whereas CD8+ TEMRA cells were enriched by FACS. Blood was collected in EDTA tubes and processed within 24 hours, with PBMCs isolated through density gradient centrifugation. PBMCs destined for TCR sequencing were cryopreserved in liquid nitrogen and later thawed in a 37 °C water bath. Purity of sorted or isolated CD4+, CD8+ and CD8+ TEMRA cells was at least 90%. In the case of this clonotype: Its antigen remains unidentified. Base qualities are not at hand, and no much larger clone is one base apart.

Sequences LNHDA (CDR1) and SQIVND (CDR2) are obtained from the germline V gene (reference sequence). The V end loses 7 bases and the J end loses 5 bases, and a stretch of 17 bases separates them. Counted from cysteine to phenylalanine, this CDR3 has 14 amino acids. Solely the CDR3 DNA is kept, with 42 bases framed from the first base. RNA was extracted using the RNeasy kit, and roughly 0.5 to 1 microgram was reverse transcribed with random hexamers. The immunoSEQ multiplex PCR assay, covering 54 Vbeta and 13 Jbeta segments, was used to amplify TCR beta CDR3 regions. Bias from PCR amplification was corrected by using a synthetic template baseline for primer optimization and for computational correction. For the original study's pipeline: Only productive sequences were kept, with reads annotated to V, D and J genes according to IMGT and analyzed in immunoSEQ Analyzer. Clonality was calculated as one minus the Shannon entropy normalized by log2 of the number of productive unique sequences. Public and private clones were assessed among the 100 most prevalent clones of each patient and control. Clones were defined as Susac-specific if absent from the healthy and MS cohorts, from approximately 1,100 published viral clones and from other ImmuneACCESS disease sequences. TCRdb cleaned the public reads at Q25 with fastp, built clones with MiXCR and kept in-frame beta chains. Under each unique CDR3 protein, matching rows form one entry showing the most common genes and DNA. TCRdb's processing, not the authors' own work, is the source of the V and J calls. The sample yields some 110,000 distinct CDR3 sequences; around 94% were counted once. In total, the top ten clones hold around 0.28% of the sample.

Sequenced material: CD8+ T cells from PBMCs. This TCR was sampled from a human donor with Susac syndrome. The sequence links TRBV19 to TRBJ1-1; the D segment cannot be called with confidence. The CDR3 protein: CASTPTPSWTEAFF. At the DNA level, the sequence is TGTGCCAGTACCCCCACCCCGTCGTGGACTGAAGCTTTCTTT.